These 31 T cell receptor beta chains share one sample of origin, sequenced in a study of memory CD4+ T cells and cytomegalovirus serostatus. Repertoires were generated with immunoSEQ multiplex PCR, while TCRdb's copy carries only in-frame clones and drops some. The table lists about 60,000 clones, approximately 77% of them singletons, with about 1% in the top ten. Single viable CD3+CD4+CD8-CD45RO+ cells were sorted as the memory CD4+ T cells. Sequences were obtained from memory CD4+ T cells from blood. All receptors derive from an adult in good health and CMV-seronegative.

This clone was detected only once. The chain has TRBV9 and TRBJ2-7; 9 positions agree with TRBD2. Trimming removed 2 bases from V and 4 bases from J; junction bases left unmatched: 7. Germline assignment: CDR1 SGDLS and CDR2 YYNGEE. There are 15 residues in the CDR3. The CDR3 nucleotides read TGTGCCAGCAGCGTCTCCGGGACTAGCCTGTACGAGCAGTACTTC. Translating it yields CASSVSGTSLYEQYF.

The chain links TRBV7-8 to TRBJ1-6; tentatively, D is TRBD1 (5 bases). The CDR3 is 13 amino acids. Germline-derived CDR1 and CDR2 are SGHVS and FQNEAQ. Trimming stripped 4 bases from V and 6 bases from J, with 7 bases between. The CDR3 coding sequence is TGTGCCAGCAGCTCCGGGGGTAATTCACCCCTCCACTTT. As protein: CASSSGGNSPLHF.

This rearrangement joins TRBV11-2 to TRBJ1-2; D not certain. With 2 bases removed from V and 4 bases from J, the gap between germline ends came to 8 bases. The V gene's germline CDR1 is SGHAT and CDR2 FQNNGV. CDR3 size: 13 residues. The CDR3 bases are TGTGCCAGCAGCTTAACAGAGTTCTATGGCTACACCTTC. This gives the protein CASSLTEFYGYTF.

CDR3 amino acids: CAWRVGGIQETQYF. CDR3 DNA sequence: TGTGCCTGGAGGGTCGGGGGGATCCAAGAGACCCAGTACTTC. The rearrangement joins TRBV30 to TRBJ2-5, with 7 bases aligning to TRBD2. Trimming cost V 3 bases and J 1 base; bases outside gene matches: 5. Germline V CDR1 and CDR2: GTSNPN, SVGIG (reference sequence). The CDR3 is made up of 14 amino acids.

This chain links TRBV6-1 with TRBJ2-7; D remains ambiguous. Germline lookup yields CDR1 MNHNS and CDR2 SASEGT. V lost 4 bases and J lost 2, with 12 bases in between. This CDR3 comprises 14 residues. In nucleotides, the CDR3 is TGTGCCAGCAGTGTAGGTCAATACCCCTACGAGCAGTACTTC. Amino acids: CASSVGQYPYEQYF.

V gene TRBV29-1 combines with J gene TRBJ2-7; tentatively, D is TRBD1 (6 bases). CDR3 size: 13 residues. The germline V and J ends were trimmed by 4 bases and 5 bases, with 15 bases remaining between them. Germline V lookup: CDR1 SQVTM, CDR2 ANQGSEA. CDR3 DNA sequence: TGCAGCGTTGTAGTTCAGGGGATCAACGAGCAGTACTTC. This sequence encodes CSVVVQGINEQYF.

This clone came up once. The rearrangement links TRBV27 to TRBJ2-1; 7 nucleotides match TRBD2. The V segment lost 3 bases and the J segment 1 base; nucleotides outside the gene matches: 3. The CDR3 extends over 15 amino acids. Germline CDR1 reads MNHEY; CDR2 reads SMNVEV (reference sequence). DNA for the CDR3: TGTGCCAGCAGTTTTTTCGGGGGGTCCTACAATGAGCAGTTCTTC. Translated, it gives CASSFFGGSYNEQFF.

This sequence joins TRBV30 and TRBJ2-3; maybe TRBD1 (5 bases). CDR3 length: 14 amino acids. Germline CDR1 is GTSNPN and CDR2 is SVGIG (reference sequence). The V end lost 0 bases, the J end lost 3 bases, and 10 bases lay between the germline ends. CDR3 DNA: TGTGCCTGGAGTGTGGGGCGGATGACAGATACGCAGTATTTT. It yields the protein CAWSVGRMTDTQYF.

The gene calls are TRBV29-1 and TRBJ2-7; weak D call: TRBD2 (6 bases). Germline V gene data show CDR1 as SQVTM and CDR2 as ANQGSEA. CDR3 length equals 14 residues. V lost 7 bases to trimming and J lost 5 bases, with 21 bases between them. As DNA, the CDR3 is TGCAGCGCTCTGGCGGGAAGGGCTACCCACGAGCAGTACTTC. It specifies CSALAGRATHEQYF.

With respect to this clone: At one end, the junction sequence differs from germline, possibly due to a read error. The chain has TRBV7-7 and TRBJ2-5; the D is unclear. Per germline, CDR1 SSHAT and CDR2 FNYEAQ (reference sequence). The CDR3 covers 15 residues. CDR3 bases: TGTGCTAGCAGCTTAGGCGGATCGTACCAAGAGACCCAGTACTTC. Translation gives CASSLGGSYQETQYF.

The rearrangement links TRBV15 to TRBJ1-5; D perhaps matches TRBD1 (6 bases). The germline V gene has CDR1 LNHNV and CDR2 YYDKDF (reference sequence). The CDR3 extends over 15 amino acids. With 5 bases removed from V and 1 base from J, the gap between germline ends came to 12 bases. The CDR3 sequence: CATSPMGASNQPQHF. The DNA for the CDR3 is TGTGCCACCAGCCCTATGGGGGCGAGCAATCAGCCCCAGCATTTT. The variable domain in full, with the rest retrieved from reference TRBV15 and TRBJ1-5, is DAMVIQNPRYQVTQFGKPVTLSCSQTLNHNVMYWYQQKSSQAPKLLFHYYDKDFNNEADTPDNFQSRRPNTSFCFLDIRSPGLGDTAMYLCATSPMGASNQPQHFGDGTRLSIL.

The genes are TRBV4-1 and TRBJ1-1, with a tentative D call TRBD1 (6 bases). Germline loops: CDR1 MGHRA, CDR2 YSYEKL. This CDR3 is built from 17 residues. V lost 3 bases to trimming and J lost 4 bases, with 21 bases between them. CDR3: CASSHPSGRGLGTEAFF. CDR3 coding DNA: TGCGCCAGCAGCCATCCATCGGGCAGGGGCCTGGGCACTGAAGCTTTCTTT.

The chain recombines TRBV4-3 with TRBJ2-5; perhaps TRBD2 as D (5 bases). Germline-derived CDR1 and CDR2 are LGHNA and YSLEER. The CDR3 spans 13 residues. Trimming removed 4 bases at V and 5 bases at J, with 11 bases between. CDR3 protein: CASSPRTGETQYF. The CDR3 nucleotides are TGCGCCAGCAGCCCGAGAACGGGGGAGACCCAGTACTTC.

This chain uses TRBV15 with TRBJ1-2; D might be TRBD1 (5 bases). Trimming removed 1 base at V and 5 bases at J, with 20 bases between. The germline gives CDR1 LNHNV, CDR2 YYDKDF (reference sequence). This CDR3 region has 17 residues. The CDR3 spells CATSRAGFDSTIYGYTF. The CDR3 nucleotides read TGTGCCACCAGCAGAGCGGGCTTTGACAGTACCATTTATGGCTACACCTTC.

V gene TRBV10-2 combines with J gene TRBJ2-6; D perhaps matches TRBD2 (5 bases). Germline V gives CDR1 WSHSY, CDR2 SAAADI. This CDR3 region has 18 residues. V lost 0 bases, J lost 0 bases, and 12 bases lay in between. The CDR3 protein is CASSESTGLGSGANVLTF. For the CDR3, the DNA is TGCGCCAGCAGTGAGTCGACGGGATTAGGCTCTGGGGCCAACGTCCTGACTTTC.

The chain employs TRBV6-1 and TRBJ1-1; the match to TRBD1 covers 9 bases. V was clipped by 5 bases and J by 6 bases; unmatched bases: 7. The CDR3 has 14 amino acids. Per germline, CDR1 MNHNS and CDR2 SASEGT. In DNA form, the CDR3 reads TGTGCCAGCAGTTCTTTGACAGGGGGGTCTGAAGCTTTCTTT. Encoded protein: CASSSLTGGSEAFF.

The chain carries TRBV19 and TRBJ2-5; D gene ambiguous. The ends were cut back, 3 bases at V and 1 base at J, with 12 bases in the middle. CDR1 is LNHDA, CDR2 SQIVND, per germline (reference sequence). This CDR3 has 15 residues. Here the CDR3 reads CASSMGLGLQETQYF. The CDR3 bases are TGTGCCAGTAGTATGGGTCTGGGCCTCCAAGAGACCCAGTACTTC.

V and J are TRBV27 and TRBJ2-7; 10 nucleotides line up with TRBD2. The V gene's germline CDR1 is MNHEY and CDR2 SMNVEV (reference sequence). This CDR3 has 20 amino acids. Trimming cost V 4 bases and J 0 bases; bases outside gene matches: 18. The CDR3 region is CASSSRRGRGTSGNSYEQYF. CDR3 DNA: TGTGCCAGCAGTTCAAGACGGGGACGGGGCACTAGCGGGAACTCCTACGAGCAGTACTTC.

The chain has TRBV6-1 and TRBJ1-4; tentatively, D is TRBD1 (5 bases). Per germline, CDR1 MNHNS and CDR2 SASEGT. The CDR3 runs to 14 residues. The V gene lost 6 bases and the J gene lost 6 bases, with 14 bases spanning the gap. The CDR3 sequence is CASRSAGADEKLFF. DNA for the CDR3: TGTGCCAGCAGGAGTGCCGGGGCGGATGAAAAACTGTTTTTT.

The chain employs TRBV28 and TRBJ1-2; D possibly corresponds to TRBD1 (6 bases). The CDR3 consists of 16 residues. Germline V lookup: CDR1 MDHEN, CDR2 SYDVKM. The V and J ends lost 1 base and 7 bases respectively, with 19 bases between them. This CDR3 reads CASSLSARGGPAGYTF. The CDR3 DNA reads TGTGCCAGCAGTTTATCGGCGAGAGGGGGACCGGCTGGCTACACCTTC.

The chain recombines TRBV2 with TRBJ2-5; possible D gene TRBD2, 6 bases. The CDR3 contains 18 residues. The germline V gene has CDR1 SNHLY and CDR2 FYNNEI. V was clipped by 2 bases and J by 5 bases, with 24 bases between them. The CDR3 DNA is TGTGCCAGCAGTGAATTAAACCGTGGCGGGGCGAACGGGGAGACCCAGTACTTC. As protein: CASSELNRGGANGETQYF.

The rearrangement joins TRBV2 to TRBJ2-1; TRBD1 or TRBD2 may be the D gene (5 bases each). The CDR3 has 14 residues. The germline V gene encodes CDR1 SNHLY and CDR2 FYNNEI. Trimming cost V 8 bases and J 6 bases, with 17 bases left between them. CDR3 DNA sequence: TGTGCCAGCGGAGGAAGGGGTGGAAGCAATGAGCAGTTCTTC. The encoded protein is CASGGRGGSNEQFF.

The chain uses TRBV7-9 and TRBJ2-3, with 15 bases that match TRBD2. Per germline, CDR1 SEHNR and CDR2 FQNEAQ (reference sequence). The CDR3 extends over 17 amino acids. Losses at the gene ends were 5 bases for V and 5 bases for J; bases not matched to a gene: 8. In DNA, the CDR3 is TGTGCCAGCAGCACCGGGACTAGCGGGGGGTATAAAGATACGCAGTATTTT. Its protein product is CASSTGTSGGYKDTQYF.

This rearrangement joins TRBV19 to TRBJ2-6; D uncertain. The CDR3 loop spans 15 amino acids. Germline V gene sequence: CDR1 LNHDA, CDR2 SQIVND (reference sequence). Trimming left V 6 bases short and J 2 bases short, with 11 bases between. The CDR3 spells CASSPISTGANVLTF. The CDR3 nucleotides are TGTGCCAGTAGCCCAATCTCGACTGGGGCCAACGTCCTGACTTTC.

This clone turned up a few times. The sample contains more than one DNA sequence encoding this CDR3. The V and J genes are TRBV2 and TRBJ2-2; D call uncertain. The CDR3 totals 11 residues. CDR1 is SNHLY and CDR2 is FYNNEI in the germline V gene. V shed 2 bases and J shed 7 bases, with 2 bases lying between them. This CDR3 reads CASSEYGELFF. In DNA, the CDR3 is TGTGCCAGCAGTGAATACGGGGAGCTGTTTTTT.

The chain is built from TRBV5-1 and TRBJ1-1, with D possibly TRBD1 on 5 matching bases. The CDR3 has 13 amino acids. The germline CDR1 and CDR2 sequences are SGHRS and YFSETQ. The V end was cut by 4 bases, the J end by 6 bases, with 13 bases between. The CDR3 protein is CASSPQVGAEAFF. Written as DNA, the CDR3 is TGCGCCAGCAGCCCACAGGTGGGCGCTGAAGCTTTCTTT.

Written as DNA, the CDR3 is TGTGCCAGCTCACTCCGGACAGGGGATTCCTCCTACGAGCAGTACTTC. It codes for CASSLRTGDSSYEQYF. V usage is TRBV18 and J usage is TRBJ2-7; 9 bases agree with TRBD1. Germline CDR1 reads KGHSH; CDR2 reads LQKENI. This CDR3 is 16 amino acids long. V gave up 4 bases and J gave up 0 bases; unmatched junction bases: 7.

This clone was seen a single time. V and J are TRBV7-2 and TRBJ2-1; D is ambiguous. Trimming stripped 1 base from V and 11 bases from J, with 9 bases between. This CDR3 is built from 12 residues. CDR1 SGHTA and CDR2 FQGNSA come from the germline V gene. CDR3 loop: CASSLETQKQFF. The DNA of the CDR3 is TGTGCCAGCAGCTTAGAGACCCAAAAGCAGTTCTTC.

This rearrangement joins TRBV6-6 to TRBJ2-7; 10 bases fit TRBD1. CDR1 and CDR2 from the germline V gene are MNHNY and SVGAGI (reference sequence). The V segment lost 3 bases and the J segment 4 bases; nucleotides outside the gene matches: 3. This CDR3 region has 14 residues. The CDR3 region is CASSYLGQGYEQYF. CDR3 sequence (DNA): TGTGCCAGCAGTTATTTGGGACAGGGGTACGAGCAGTACTTC.

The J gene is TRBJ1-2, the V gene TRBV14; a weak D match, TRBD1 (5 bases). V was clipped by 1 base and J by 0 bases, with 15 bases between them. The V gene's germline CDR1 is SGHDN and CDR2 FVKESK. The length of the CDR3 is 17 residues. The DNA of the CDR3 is TGTGCCAGCAGCCAAGCGGTTAGGGGTATTGCTAACTATGGCTACACCTTC. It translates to CASSQAVRGIANYGYTF.

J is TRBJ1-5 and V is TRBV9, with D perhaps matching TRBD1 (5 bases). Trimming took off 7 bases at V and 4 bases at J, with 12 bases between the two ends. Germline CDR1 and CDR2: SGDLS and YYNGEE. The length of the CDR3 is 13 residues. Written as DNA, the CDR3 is TGTGCCAGCGGGGCCTCGGGTAATCAGCCCCAGCATTTT. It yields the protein CASGASGNQPQHF.